The T cell receptor beta chain under discussion was sequenced for a study of Graves' ophthalmopathy and Graves' hyperthyroidism. Looking at the study overall: Before any treatment, peripheral blood was taken at the initial diagnosis.

RNA transcripts provided the template for amplifying TCR beta CDR3 regions. The library came from an HTBI-primed first-round RT-PCR and a second-round multiplex PCR. TCRdb reanalysed the multiplex PCR reads using MiXCR and keeps one entry per CDR3 protein. Of 340,000 or so distinct CDR3 sequences in the sample, 15% to 20% were seen once. The CDR3 is made up of 14 amino acids. Germline CDR1 and CDR2: DFQATT and SNEGSKA (reference sequence). V lost 0 bases and J lost 3; bases outside the gene matches: 3. Moderate-to-severe activity, CAS ≥3, NOSPECS ≥4 and duration under 3 months were recorded for donors with ophthalmopathy. Each diagnosis was determined on the basis of clinical symptoms, serum thyroxine, TRAb, thyroid ultrasound and orbital computed tomography.

Sequencing was performed on peripheral blood. This clonotype was obtained from an adult man with Graves' ophthalmopathy. V is TRBV20-1 and J is TRBJ1-1; 8 bases are shared with TRBD1. CDR3 region: CSARDPTGDTEAFF. CDR3 DNA sequence: TGCAGTGCTAGAGATCCGACAGGGGACACTGAAGCTTTCTTT.